One sample yielded the 25 T cell receptor beta chains listed below, sequenced in a study of HIV-infected patients and healthy controls. TCRdb recomputed calls from the 5' RACE reads with MiXCR, one row per CDR3 protein. The top ten hold approximately 5.2% of the sample, which has about 67,000 distinct CDR3 sequences, about a sixth seen once. Input material: CD4+ T cells from blood. These receptors were obtained from a human donor in good health.

This chain links TRBV12-3 or TRBV12-4 with TRBJ1-2; no definite D call. Trimming left V 5 bases short and J 2 bases short, with 21 bases between. This CDR3 is built from 17 residues. CDR3 in amino acids: CASSRVTEPYLNYGYTF. In DNA form, the CDR3 reads TGTGCCAGCAGTCGGGTCACCGAACCCTACCTCAACTATGGCTACACCTTC.

This clonotype was observed a single time. The J gene is TRBJ1-5, the V gene TRBV19; D may be TRBD1 (5 bases). Germline CDR1 is LNHDA and CDR2 is SQIVND (reference sequence). The germline V and J ends were trimmed by 7 bases and 4 bases, with 14 bases remaining between them. The CDR3 consists of 14 residues. CDR3 loop: CASNKDNMNQPQHF. For the CDR3, the DNA is TGTGCCAGTAATAAGGACAACATGAATCAGCCCCAGCATTTT.

The chain is built from TRBV3-1 and TRBJ2-2, with D possibly being TRBD1 (6 bases). The CDR3 has 13 amino acids. The ends were cut back, 4 bases at V and 8 bases at J, with 11 bases in the middle. Germline V gene lookup returns CDR1 LGHDT and CDR2 YNNKEL (reference sequence). CDR3 bases: TGTGCCAGCAGCCTACAGGGAAAAGGGGAGCTGTTTTTT. Residues: CASSLQGKGELFF.

This clonotype was recorded at least ten times. J is TRBJ2-7 and V is TRBV12-3 or TRBV12-4; 8 bases fit TRBD2. The CDR3 loop spans 17 amino acids. J was trimmed by 0 bases and V by 0 bases; bases with no gene match: 7. In DNA, the CDR3 is TGTGCCAGCAGTTTAGCGCTAACTAGCGGAAGCTCCTACGAGCAGTACTTC. This codes for CASSLALTSGSSYEQYF.

This chain connects TRBV19 to TRBJ1-1; D may be TRBD1 (5 bases). Trimming took off 7 bases at V and 6 bases at J, with 21 bases between the two ends. Germline assignment: CDR1 LNHDA and CDR2 SQIVND (reference sequence). The CDR3 loop spans 15 amino acids. Here the CDR3 reads CASIAPRAGRSEAFF. CDR3 DNA sequence: TGTGCCAGTATCGCCCCCCGAGCAGGGAGGTCTGAAGCTTTCTTT. Supplemented by reference TRBV19 and TRBJ1-1, the full variable domain reads DGGITQSPKYLFRKEGQNVTLSCEQNLNHDAMYWYRQDPGQGLRLIYYSQIVNDFQKGDIAEGYSVSREKKESFPLTVTSAQKNPTAFYLCASIAPRAGRSEAFFGQGTRLTVV.

The chain is built from TRBV3-1 and TRBJ2-5; 9 nucleotides align to TRBD2. This CDR3 contains 17 residues. Unmatched junction bases numbered 13, after V lost 4 bases and J lost 4 bases. Germline V CDR1 and CDR2: LGHDT, YNNKEL (reference sequence). The CDR3 DNA sequence: TGTGCCAGCAGCCGCCTATCAGCGGGAGGATCCGGAGAGACCCAGTACTTC. Protein: CASSRLSAGGSGETQYF.

This clonotype showed up just a few times. V and J are TRBV19 and TRBJ1-5, with 7 bases lining up with TRBD1. CDR3 length: 15 residues. Germline assignment: CDR1 LNHDA and CDR2 SQIVND (reference sequence). V was clipped by 4 bases and J by 4 bases; unmatched bases: 7. CDR3 residues: CASSTTGTANQPQHF. DNA for the CDR3: TGTGCCAGTAGTACGACCGGGACAGCGAATCAGCCCCAGCATTTT.

This chain joins TRBV4-3 and TRBJ2-1; 10 bases line up with TRBD2. Trimming cost V 6 bases and J 7 bases; bases outside gene matches: 3. Germline-derived CDR1 and CDR2 are LGHNA and YSLEER. The CDR3 loop spans 13 amino acids. The CDR3 DNA reads as TGCGCCAGCAGGGGACTAGCGACAAATGAGCAGTTCTTC. The encoded protein is CASRGLATNEQFF.

V is TRBV29-1 and J is TRBJ2-1; TRBD1 aligns across 7 bases. The CDR3 spans 14 residues. The trim removed 0 bases at V and 14 bases at J, leaving 13 bases unmatched. CDR1 and CDR2 from the germline V gene are SQVTM and ANQGSEA. The CDR3 DNA follows: TGCAGCGTTGAAGATAGCAGGGGGAACTGGCGAGAGTTCTTC. It yields the protein CSVEDSRGNWREFF.

Only a few counts were recorded for this clonotype. The chain recombines TRBV2 with TRBJ2-3; 7 bases fit TRBD1. The CDR3 length is 14 residues. The germline V gene has CDR1 SNHLY and CDR2 FYNNEI. The V gene end was trimmed by 3 bases and the J gene end by 8 bases; junction bases not matched to a gene: 8. CDR3 DNA sequence: TGTGCCAGCAGTGAGAGGGCACCAGGGGGTACGCAGTATTTT. Translated: CASSERAPGGTQYF.

This chain joins TRBV5-6 and TRBJ1-1, with D unclear. The germline V and J ends were trimmed by 5 bases and 1 base, with 3 bases remaining between them. The CDR3 is made up of 11 amino acids. Germline-derived CDR1 and CDR2 are SGHDT and YYEEEE. CDR3 sequence: CASRRNTEAFF. As DNA, the CDR3 is TGTGCCAGCAGGAGGAACACTGAAGCTTTCTTT.

This clonotype occurred a few times. The chain couples TRBV24-1 to TRBJ2-3; TRBD2 matches 10 bases. The V gene's germline CDR1 is KGHDR and CDR2 SFDVKD. J gave up 1 base and V 2 bases, and 2 bases lay outside the gene matches. The CDR3 spans 16 residues. The CDR3 DNA reads as TGTGCCACCAGTGATTATAGCGGGGGGCGCACAGATACGCAGTATTTT. This codes for CATSDYSGGRTDTQYF.

This clonotype was counted a few times. The chain employs TRBV7-2 and TRBJ2-7; 13 bases agree with TRBD2. This CDR3 is built from 15 residues. The J segment lost 4 bases and the V segment lost 5 bases, leaving 5 bases of the junction unmatched. The germline V gene encodes CDR1 SGHTA and CDR2 FQGNSA. CDR3 amino acids: CASSPGTSGVYEQYF. In DNA form, the CDR3 reads TGTGCCAGCAGCCCAGGGACTAGCGGGGTGTACGAGCAGTACTTC.

The chain recombines TRBV14 with TRBJ1-1; 7 positions agree with TRBD1. V dropped 3 bases and J dropped 6; count of bases not matched to a gene: 4. Germline V gene lookup returns CDR1 SGHDN and CDR2 FVKESK. CDR3 length: 13 residues. The CDR3 coding sequence is TGTGCCAGCAGCCAGGAAGGACAGGCTGAAGCTTTCTTT. Residues: CASSQEGQAEAFF.

The rearrangement links TRBV28 to TRBJ2-4, with 8 bases aligning to TRBD1. Germline CDR1 reads MDHEN; CDR2 reads SYDVKM. Unmatched junction bases numbered 6, after V lost 3 bases and J lost 8 bases. This CDR3 region has 14 residues. The CDR3 region has the DNA TGTGCCAGCAGTTTCGACAGGGGAGGCCACATTCAGTACTTC. Residues: CASSFDRGGHIQYF.

This clonotype has a handful of counts. V gene TRBV12-3 or TRBV12-4 combines with J gene TRBJ1-1; possible D gene TRBD1, 6 bases. V dropped 3 bases and J dropped 3 bases, with 14 bases sitting between them. This CDR3 is 15 amino acids long. The DNA of the CDR3 is TGTGCCAGCAGTTTCTTGGCGGAGGGGGACACTGAAGCTTTCTTT. Translated, it gives CASSFLAEGDTEAFF.

This clonotype is deemed medium-sized. This chain's CDR3 is CSARDFLAGGHQETQYF. CDR3 in DNA: TGCAGTGCTAGAGATTTCTTAGCGGGAGGCCACCAAGAGACCCAGTACTTC. This rearrangement joins TRBV20-1 to TRBJ2-5, with 10 positions matching TRBD2. The ends lost 0 bases at V and 0 bases at J; junction bases unmatched: 7. The CDR3 runs 17 residues. Germline CDR1 DFQATT, CDR2 SNEGSKA (reference sequence).

This clonotype has just a few counts. The chain carries TRBV14 and TRBJ2-5; D possibly uses TRBD1 or TRBD2 (6 bases each). Trimming shortened V by 0 bases and J by 0 bases, and 11 bases separated the two germline ends. The CDR3 totals 16 residues. The germline V gene encodes CDR1 SGHDN and CDR2 FVKESK. For the CDR3, the DNA is TGTGCCAGCAGCCAAGAGGGGGGCCGGTACCAAGAGACCCAGTACTTC. Translating it yields CASSQEGGRYQETQYF.

This clonotype showed up just a few times. The CDR3 sequence: CASSLEGARGYEQYF. DNA of the CDR3: TGTGCCAGCAGTTTAGAAGGGGCCCGTGGGTACGAGCAGTACTTC. V and J are TRBV12-3 or TRBV12-4 and TRBJ2-7; maybe TRBD1 (5 bases). Trimming stripped 1 base from V and 4 bases from J, with 14 bases between. The CDR3 runs to 15 residues.

Only a few counts were recorded for this clonotype. This chain connects TRBV5-1 to TRBJ1-1; 7 nucleotides line up with TRBD1. CDR3 length: 14 residues. The V gene's germline CDR1 is SGHRS and CDR2 YFSETQ. V was pared by 4 bases and J by 3 bases, with 6 bases of the junction left unmatched. The DNA of the CDR3 is TGCGCCAGCAGCGGATACAGGGGCCACACTGAAGCTTTCTTT. Amino acid sequence: CASSGYRGHTEAFF.

This clonotype was detected ten times or more. The chain joins TRBV7-6 to TRBJ2-7, with D perhaps matching TRBD2 (5 bases). Per germline, CDR1 SGHVS and CDR2 FNYEAQ. The CDR3 has 14 residues. V gave up 4 bases and J gave up 6 bases, with 16 bases separating them. CDR3 sequence: CASSYSVRGSEQYF. The CDR3 DNA is TGTGCCAGCAGCTACTCCGTCCGGGGAAGCGAGCAGTACTTC.

This clonotype was recorded many times. The genes are TRBV20-1 and TRBJ1-5; 8 positions agree with TRBD1. The V and J ends lost 1 base and 3 bases, in that order; junction bases with no gene match: 14. The CDR3 spans 18 residues. CDR1 is DFQATT, CDR2 SNEGSKA, per germline (reference sequence). The DNA for the CDR3 is TGCAGTGCTAGAGGCGGGGGGACAGGACCTTATTCCAATCAGCCCCAGCATTTT. It encodes CSARGGGTGPYSNQPQHF.

This clonotype showed up just a few times. The gene calls are TRBV29-1 and TRBJ2-5; a weak D match, TRBD2 (5 bases). The germline CDR1 and CDR2 sequences are SQVTM and ANQGSEA. Deletions cut 7 bases from V and 3 bases from J, with 9 bases between. This CDR3 is 11 amino acids long. The CDR3 sequence: CSAAAKETQYF. The CDR3 DNA follows: TGCAGCGCAGCGGCGAAAGAGACCCAGTACTTC.

This clonotype has only a few counts. This sequence joins TRBV12-3 or TRBV12-4 and TRBJ2-4, with unresolved D. Deletions cut 3 bases from V and 0 bases from J, with 6 bases between. The CDR3 loop spans 14 amino acids. The CDR3 coding sequence is TGTGCCAGCAGTTTGACATTAGCCAAAAACATTCAGTACTTC. Residues: CASSLTLAKNIQYF.

CDR3 region: CSARTPGQGVNEQFF. The CDR3 DNA reads TGCAGTGCTAGAACCCCGGGACAGGGGGTGAATGAGCAGTTCTTC. This chain uses TRBV20-1 with TRBJ2-1, with 11 bases matching TRBD1. The junction had 7 bases not matched to a gene; V was cut back by 2 bases and J by 7 bases. Per germline, CDR1 DFQATT and CDR2 SNEGSKA (reference sequence). This CDR3 has 15 amino acids.